One sample yielded the 6 T cell receptor beta chains listed below, sequenced in a study of blood T cell repertoires in COVID-19. This table comes from immunoSEQ multiplex PCR, and its TCRdb copy is limited to in-frame clones, with some not included. The sample comprises some 120,000 clones, 90% of which are singletons, and about 1.9% rests with the top ten. Sequenced: peripheral blood. The source of these receptors is a human donor with active COVID-19. The donor label of this sample is uncertain.

This chain uses TRBV5-1 with TRBJ2-3; D not certain. This CDR3 spans 15 amino acids. Per germline, CDR1 SGHRS and CDR2 YFSETQ. Trimming removed 0 bases from V and 0 bases from J, with 8 bases in between. DNA for the CDR3: TGCGCCAGCAGCTTGGTTACAGTGAGCACAGATACGCAGTATTTT. The encoded protein is CASSLVTVSTDTQYF.

The V and J genes are TRBV4-3 and TRBJ1-1, with TRBD1 matching 7 bases. Trimming at V came to 0 bases and at J to 1 base, leaving 2 bases not matched to a gene. Looked up from germline, CDR1 is LGHNA and CDR2 is YSLEER. CDR3 length: 15 residues. The CDR3 DNA reads TGCGCCAGCAGCCAAGAATGGGACAGGAACACTGAAGCTTTCTTT. Translation gives CASSQEWDRNTEAFF.

The rearrangement links TRBV5-5 to TRBJ2-7; 7 bases match TRBD1. The V segment lost 0 bases and the J segment 7 bases; nucleotides outside the gene matches: 7. The CDR3 covers 14 residues. Germline lookup yields CDR1 SGHKS and CDR2 YYEKEE (reference sequence). The CDR3 loop is CASSLEQGVGEQYF. CDR3 nucleotide sequence: TGTGCCAGCAGCTTGGAGCAGGGGGTAGGAGAGCAGTACTTC.

The rearrangement joins TRBV19 to TRBJ2-1, with 12 bases fitting TRBD2. V gave up 5 bases and J gave up 8 bases; unmatched junction bases: 7. Per germline, CDR1 LNHDA and CDR2 SQIVND (reference sequence). This CDR3 contains 15 residues. The CDR3, as DNA: TGTGCCAGTAGTCACCTAGCGGGGGGGGTAGATGAGCAGTTCTTC. Translated, it gives CASSHLAGGVDEQFF. Full variable domain (remainder filled in from reference TRBV19 and TRBJ2-1): DGGITQSPKYLFRKEGQNVTLSCEQNLNHDAMYWYRQDPGQGLRLIYYSQIVNDFQKGDIAEGYSVSREKKESFPLTVTSAQKNPTAFYLCASSHLAGGVDEQFFGPGTRLTVL.

The chain recombines TRBV7-3 with TRBJ2-1; 8 positions match TRBD2. Germline V lookup: CDR1 SGHTA, CDR2 FQGTGA. Trimming cost V 5 bases and J 6 bases; bases outside gene matches: 15. This CDR3 comprises 17 residues. The DNA of the CDR3 is TGTGCCAGCAGCCCCCGGGGGGGCGGGAGAGGGGTCAATGAGCAGTTCTTC. Protein: CASSPRGGGRGVNEQFF.

This clone was counted a single time. The chain recombines TRBV18 with TRBJ2-4; D is perhaps TRBD1 (6 bases). This CDR3 contains 12 residues. Germline V gene sequence: CDR1 KGHSH, CDR2 LQKENI. Trimming removed 3 bases at V and 11 bases at J, with 11 bases between. The CDR3 DNA follows: TGTGCCAGCTCACCCAACAGGGATTTTCAGTACTTC. Protein product: CASSPNRDFQYF.